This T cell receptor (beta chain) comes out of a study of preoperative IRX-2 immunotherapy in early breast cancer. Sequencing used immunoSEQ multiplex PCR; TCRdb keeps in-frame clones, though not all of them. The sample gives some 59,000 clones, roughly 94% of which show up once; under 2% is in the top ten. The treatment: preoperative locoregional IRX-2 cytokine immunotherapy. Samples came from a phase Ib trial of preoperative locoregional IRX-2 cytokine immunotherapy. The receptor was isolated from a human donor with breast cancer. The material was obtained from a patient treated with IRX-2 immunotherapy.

The CDR3 region is CASSLVGQGSYEQYF. The DNA for the CDR3 is TGTGCCAGCAGCTTAGTGGGACAGGGTTCTTACGAGCAGTACTTC. The chain recombines TRBV7-2 with TRBJ2-7, with TRBD1 matching 9 bases. CDR3 length equals 15 residues. The V segment lost 1 base and the J segment 4 bases; nucleotides outside the gene matches: 5. CDR1 is SGHTA, CDR2 FQGNSA, per germline.